These 27 T cell receptor beta chains were sequenced from one sample in a study of cytomegalovirus exposure and HLA in healthy donors. The data were produced by immunoSEQ multiplex PCR, yet TCRdb's version contains in-frame clones alone and is incomplete. The sample carries 150,000 or so clones, about 88% recorded once. The sample was PBMCs. Receptors originate from a woman between 18 and 30 years old in good health and CMV-seronegative.

The chain carries TRBV7-3 and TRBJ1-6; 10 bases are shared with TRBD1. The CDR3 covers 15 residues. Trimming removed 5 bases from V and 7 bases from J; junction bases left unmatched: 5. Per the germline V gene, CDR1 is SGHTA and CDR2 is FQGTGA. CDR3 in DNA: TGTGCCAGCAGCCCCCGGGACAGGGGAAATTCACCCCTCCACTTT. Translation gives CASSPRDRGNSPLHF.

The chain combines TRBV5-1 with TRBJ2-5; the match to TRBD1 covers 8 bases. Trimming took 4 bases from V and 1 from J; bases not matched to a gene: 6. The CDR3 loop spans 15 amino acids. CDR1 and CDR2 from the germline V gene are SGHRS and YFSETQ. CDR3 nucleotides: TGCGCCAGCAGCGAGCCCGGGACAGGCCAAGAGACCCAGTACTTC. It yields the protein CASSEPGTGQETQYF.

J is TRBJ1-1 and V is TRBV5-4, with D perhaps matching TRBD1 (5 bases). V lost 4 bases and J lost 4, with 17 bases in between. The CDR3 extends over 15 amino acids. Germline assignment: CDR1 SGHNT and CDR2 YYREEE (reference sequence). CDR3 protein: CASSDRVGQGTEAFF. DNA of the CDR3: TGTGCCAGCAGCGACCGGGTGGGTCAGGGCACTGAAGCTTTCTTT.

This chain connects TRBV6-1 to TRBJ1-4; D gene unclear. From germline, CDR1 is MNHNS and CDR2 SASEGT. With 0 bases removed from V and 3 bases from J, the gap between germline ends came to 5 bases. This CDR3 contains 14 residues. CDR3 protein: CASSEASSNEKLFF. For the CDR3, the DNA is TGTGCCAGCAGTGAAGCAAGCTCTAATGAAAAACTGTTTTTT.

The chain links TRBV18 to TRBJ2-3; perhaps TRBD1 as D (6 bases). The V end lost 5 bases, the J end lost 6 bases, and 9 bases lay between the germline ends. The CDR3 totals 12 residues. Germline values: CDR1 KGHSH, CDR2 LQKENI. In DNA, the CDR3 is TGTGCCAGCTCAACAGACAGGGATACGCAGTATTTT. As protein: CASSTDRDTQYF.

This clone has only a few counts. The V gene is TRBV27, the J gene TRBJ1-2; D remains ambiguous. From germline, CDR1 is MNHEY and CDR2 SMNVEV (reference sequence). This CDR3 spans 13 amino acids. Trimming pared 4 bases from V and 8 bases from J, leaving 14 bases between. The CDR3 nucleotides are TGTGCCAGCAGTTCCTCAGGATCGCGAGGCTACACCTTC. It specifies CASSSSGSRGYTF.

V and J are TRBV6-5 and TRBJ1-1, with D perhaps matching TRBD1 (6 bases). The CDR3 contains 12 residues. Germline-derived CDR1 and CDR2 are MNHEY and SVGAGI. V gave up 5 bases and J gave up 11 bases, with 15 bases separating them. Written as DNA, the CDR3 is TGTGCCAGCAGTGACGCCACAGGGTGGGCTTTCTTT. Its translation is CASSDATGWAFF.

The chain uses TRBV10-3 and TRBJ2-3; 7 positions agree with TRBD2. Germline CDR1 and CDR2: ENHRY and SYGVKD. V trimming: 5 bases; J trimming: 4 bases; junction bases outside the gene matches: 15. There are 17 residues in the CDR3. As DNA, the CDR3 is TGTGCCATCAGTCCTCGGGGCAGCGGGGTGCTCTCAGATACGCAGTATTTT. Amino acid sequence: CAISPRGSGVLSDTQYF.

The chain recombines TRBV5-1 with TRBJ2-3; D may be TRBD1 (5 bases). The germline V gene encodes CDR1 SGHRS and CDR2 YFSETQ. This CDR3 has 14 residues. Trimming took 1 base from V and 4 from J, leaving 10 bases between them. The chain's CDR3 is CASSLRQSADTQYF. The CDR3 region has the DNA TGCGCCAGCAGCTTGAGACAGAGCGCAGATACGCAGTATTTT.

The CDR3 DNA sequence: TGTGCCACCAGCAGAGCAGGGATTGACATTCAGTACTTC. It is translated as CATSRAGIDIQYF. The chain recombines TRBV15 with TRBJ2-4; perhaps TRBD1 as D (5 bases). Trimming left V 1 base short and J 8 bases short, with 9 bases between. This CDR3 region has 13 residues. Germline CDR1 reads LNHNV; CDR2 reads YYDKDF (reference sequence).

The chain carries TRBV2 and TRBJ2-3; a possible D gene is TRBD1 (6 bases). In germline, CDR1 is SNHLY, CDR2 FYNNEI. The CDR3 loop spans 16 amino acids. Trimming pared 4 bases from V and 0 bases from J, leaving 14 bases between. CDR3 loop: CASSVILGASTDTQYF. CDR3 DNA sequence: TGTGCCAGCAGTGTTATCCTGGGGGCTAGCACAGATACGCAGTATTTT. The complete variable domain, with remaining parts taken from reference TRBV2 and TRBJ2-3, reads EPEVTQTPSHQVTQMGQEVILRCVPISNHLYFYWYRQILGQKVEFLVSFYNNEISEKSEIFDDQFSVERPDGSNFTLKIRSTKLEDSAMYFCASSVILGASTDTQYFGPGTRLTVL.

The chain combines TRBV4-1 with TRBJ1-1, with a possible D match to TRBD1 (6 bases). Trimming pared 4 bases from V and 5 bases from J, leaving 26 bases between. This CDR3 has 18 residues. Germline-derived CDR1 and CDR2 are MGHRA and YSYEKL. The CDR3 coding sequence is TGCGCCAGCAGCCCCCTGTGGGGTAGGAGAGGGGGAGGGACTGAAGCTTTCTTT. Residues: CASSPLWGRRGGGTEAFF.

V and J are TRBV7-9 and TRBJ2-7, with D unclear. The germline V and J ends were trimmed by 2 bases and 2 bases, with 7 bases remaining between them. This CDR3 is 13 amino acids long. Germline V gene data show CDR1 as SEHNR and CDR2 as FQNEAQ (reference sequence). CDR3: CASSLTGTYEQYF. CDR3 DNA: TGTGCCAGCAGCTTAACGGGTACCTACGAGCAGTACTTC.

The chain has TRBV4-2 and TRBJ2-5, with 11 bases fitting TRBD2. The CDR3 is made up of 19 amino acids. Germline CDR1 and CDR2: LGHNA and YNFKEQ. Germline trimming cut 4 bases from V and 1 base from J; bases unmatched to any gene: 14. CDR3 nucleotides: TGTGCCAGCAGCCCCCCGGTGGGCTCTAGCGGGGGGACCCAAGAGACCCAGTACTTC. This codes for CASSPPVGSSGGTQETQYF.

In nucleotides, the CDR3 is TGTGCCAGCAGTTTACCAGGGCTTGGCTACACCTTC. This codes for CASSLPGLGYTF. The chain couples TRBV28 to TRBJ1-2, with D maybe TRBD1 (5 bases). The CDR3 totals 12 residues. CDR1 is MDHEN, CDR2 SYDVKM, per germline. V dropped 2 bases and J dropped 7 bases, with 8 bases sitting between them.

This clone was picked up a small number of times. The chain couples TRBV10-3 to TRBJ1-1; TRBD1 might be the D (5 bases). This CDR3 region has 13 residues. V lost 8 bases to trimming and J lost 3 bases, with 13 bases between them. The germline gives CDR1 ENHRY, CDR2 SYGVKD. The CDR3 DNA is TGTGCCATCCGCAGGGATGTGGACACTGAAGCTTTCTTT. Encoded protein: CAIRRDVDTEAFF.

The chain has TRBV6-5 and TRBJ1-2; 8 bases agree with TRBD1. Germline CDR1 is MNHEY and CDR2 is SVGAGI. The trim removed 10 bases at V and 0 bases at J, leaving 4 bases unmatched. The length of the CDR3 is 13 residues. CDR3 DNA: TGTGCCATTAGGGACAGGTCTAACTATGGCTACACCTTC. This codes for CAIRDRSNYGYTF.

This CDR3 reads CASSLGGTGNEKLFF. In DNA, the CDR3 is TGTGCCAGCAGCTTGGGCGGGACAGGGAATGAAAAACTGTTTTTT. The chain is built from TRBV7-3 and TRBJ1-4; TRBD1 agrees at 9 bases. Germline CDR1 reads SGHTA; CDR2 reads FQGTGA. The V gene end was trimmed by 3 bases and the J gene end by 5 bases; junction bases not matched to a gene: 4. There are 15 residues in the CDR3.

The chain employs TRBV29-1 and TRBJ2-5, with D perhaps TRBD1 (5 bases). In germline, CDR1 is SQVTM, CDR2 ANQGSEA. Between the trimmed V and J ends, which lost 4 bases and 5 bases, there was a span of 20 bases. The CDR3 totals 15 residues. The CDR3 spells CSVARAITPRETQYF. For the CDR3, the DNA is TGCAGCGTTGCCAGGGCCATCACCCCCAGGGAGACCCAGTACTTC. The whole variable domain, filled in from reference TRBV29-1 and TRBJ2-5, reads SAVISQKPSRDICQRGTSLTIQCQVDSQVTMMFWYRQQPGQSLTLIATANQGSEATYESGFVIDKFPISRPNLTFSTLTVSNMSPEDSSIYLCSVARAITPRETQYFGPGTRLLVL.

V gene TRBV19 combines with J gene TRBJ2-1, with 11 nucleotides matching TRBD2. The CDR3 spans 16 residues. Germline trimming cut 4 bases from V and 1 base from J; bases unmatched to any gene: 3. CDR1 is LNHDA and CDR2 is SQIVND in the germline V gene (reference sequence). The CDR3 coding sequence is TGTGCCAGTAGTAGTAGCGGGGGGGCATCCTACAATGAGCAGTTCTTC. Protein sequence: CASSSSGGASYNEQFF.

This chain uses TRBV19 with TRBJ1-1; 7 bases align to TRBD1. Trimming cost V 1 base and J 4 bases; bases outside gene matches: 9. Germline V CDR1 and CDR2: LNHDA, SQIVND (reference sequence). This CDR3 region has 16 residues. The CDR3 DNA follows: TGTGCCAGTAGTATAGGTGACAGGGTATTTGGCACTGAAGCTTTCTTT. Its translation is CASSIGDRVFGTEAFF.

The CDR3 sequence: CASSSDRSEAFF. In nucleotides, the CDR3 is TGTGCCAGCAGCTCGGACAGGAGTGAAGCTTTCTTT. The chain uses TRBV11-3 and TRBJ1-1, with 7 positions matching TRBD1. CDR3 size: 12 residues. V lost 4 bases to trimming and J lost 7 bases; unmatched junction nucleotides: 3. Looked up from germline, CDR1 is SGHNT and CDR2 is YENEEA.

The chain uses TRBV6-6 and TRBJ1-5; unclear D gene. Per the germline V gene, CDR1 is MNHNY and CDR2 is SVGAGI (reference sequence). The CDR3 spans 13 residues. V was cut by 10 bases and J by 2 bases, with 12 bases left in between. This CDR3 is CATRRGGNQPQHF. The CDR3 DNA reads as TGTGCCACCCGCCGCGGGGGCAATCAGCCCCAGCATTTT.

The chain couples TRBV5-1 to TRBJ2-7; D call uncertain. Germline CDR1 is SGHRS and CDR2 is YFSETQ. The V gene lost 5 bases and the J gene lost 5 bases, with 17 bases spanning the gap. This CDR3 contains 14 residues. The CDR3 here is CASRSPGIFHEQYF. For the CDR3, the DNA is TGCGCCAGCAGGTCTCCAGGAATCTTCCACGAGCAGTACTTC.

This rearrangement joins TRBV19 to TRBJ1-5, with 8 nucleotides matching TRBD1. V lost 5 bases and J lost 0; bases outside the gene matches: 21. The CDR3 consists of 21 residues. CDR1 is LNHDA, CDR2 SQIVND, per germline (reference sequence). The CDR3 loop is CASSSTSGTGPLWYSNQPQHF. The CDR3 DNA sequence: TGTGCCAGTAGTTCTACCTCCGGGACAGGCCCCCTCTGGTATAGCAATCAGCCCCAGCATTTT.

This chain links TRBV2 with TRBJ1-4, with TRBD1 as a possible D gene (6 bases). The germline V gene encodes CDR1 SNHLY and CDR2 FYNNEI. This CDR3 has 14 residues. V shed 2 bases and J shed 8 bases, with 12 bases lying between them. The CDR3, as DNA: TGTGCCAGCAGTGAATGGGACATAGACGAAAAACTGTTTTTT. This translates into CASSEWDIDEKLFF.

This clone was recorded a few times. The chain couples TRBV7-2 to TRBJ1-5, with D perhaps TRBD1 (5 bases). This CDR3 has 15 amino acids. Germline V gene lookup returns CDR1 SGHTA and CDR2 FQGNSA. V gave up 1 base and J gave up 6 bases, with 13 bases separating them. CDR3 in amino acids: CASSLGFRVRQPQHF. Written as DNA, the CDR3 is TGTGCCAGCAGCTTAGGGTTCAGGGTTCGTCAGCCCCAGCATTTT.